The source of this T cell receptor (beta chain) is a study of OX40 agonist ivuxolimab in advanced cancers. CDR1 is SEHNR, CDR2 FQNEAQ, per germline (reference sequence). The junction had 8 bases not matched to a gene; V was cut back by 8 bases and J by 5 bases. This CDR3 region has 14 residues. Study-level points and caveats: Relative to CD4+ cells, CD8+ T cells on average had more expanded clones.

Details on this clone: Its antigen is not known.

TCRdb keeps only in-frame clones here, not all; method: immunoSEQ multiplex PCR. Among 65,000 to 90,000 clones listed, roughly 84% were seen once. The receptor was derived from an adult with an advanced solid tumor such as melanoma, head and neck, liver or kidney cancer. Source: CD4+ or CD8+ T cells sorted from blood, taken in a trial of the OX40 agonist ivuxolimab. The chain is built from TRBV7-9 and TRBJ1-4; 7 bases line up with TRBD1. The CDR3 DNA sequence: TGTGCCAGCGGACCCCAGGGGGGGAATGAAAAACTGTTTTTT. This encodes CASGPQGGNEKLFF.